The 10 T cell receptor beta chains given below trace back to one sample, sequenced in a study of T cells in Graves' hyperthyroidism and ophthalmopathy. TCR beta CDR3 sequences were amplified from RNA transcripts. A set of HTBI primers served as the primers for a first-round RT-PCR of the TCR CDR3. TCRdb analysed the multiplex PCR reads with MiXCR anew, one entry per CDR3 protein. The sample includes about 570,000 distinct CDR3 sequences, more than 45% seen only once; the top ten take about 20%. Sequenced sample: peripheral blood or thyroid tissue (not recorded which). These receptors all come from an adult woman with Graves' disease, either hyperthyroidism or ophthalmopathy (not recorded which).

This clonotype was observed many times. This chain joins TRBV7-8 and TRBJ2-6; D might be TRBD2 (5 bases). The V end lost 1 base, the J end lost 0 bases, and 7 bases lay between the germline ends. Looked up from germline, CDR1 is SGHVS and CDR2 is FQNEAQ. The CDR3 runs 16 residues. This CDR3 reads CASSLEAGSGANVLTF. In DNA form, the CDR3 reads TGTGCCAGCAGCTTAGAGGCGGGCTCTGGGGCCAACGTCCTGACTTTC.

This clonotype was found many times. This chain connects TRBV7-6 to TRBJ2-7; a weak D match, TRBD1 (7 bases). The CDR3 spans 14 residues. V dropped 7 bases and J dropped 3 bases, with 16 bases sitting between them. The germline V gene encodes CDR1 SGHVS and CDR2 FNYEAQ. CDR3 amino acids: CASTAGGQRYEQYF. Here the CDR3 DNA reads TGTGCCAGCACCGCCGGGGGACAGCGCTACGAGCAGTACTTC.

At least ten counts were recorded for this clonotype. The rearrangement joins TRBV25-1 to TRBJ1-4, with D uncertain. The germline V and J ends were trimmed by 2 bases and 12 bases, with 16 bases remaining between them. Germline V lookup: CDR1 MGHDK, CDR2 SYGVNS. The CDR3 is 14 residues long. The CDR3 region is CASSERTENGQLFF. For the CDR3, the DNA is TGTGCCAGCAGTGAAAGGACGGAGAATGGGCAACTGTTTTTT.

This chain uses TRBV19 with TRBJ2-2; D gene unclear. CDR3 length equals 13 residues. Deletions cut 8 bases from V and 2 bases from J, with 9 bases between. The germline gives CDR1 LNHDA, CDR2 SQIVND (reference sequence). This chain's CDR3 is CASGPANTGELFF. The CDR3 DNA reads as TGTGCCAGTGGTCCGGCCAACACCGGGGAGCTGTTTTTT. Filled out from reference TRBV19 and TRBJ2-2, the complete variable domain reads DGGITQSPKYLFRKEGQNVTLSCEQNLNHDAMYWYRQDPGQGLRLIYYSQIVNDFQKGDIAEGYSVSREKKESFPLTVTSAQKNPTAFYLCASGPANTGELFFGEGSRLTVL.

The chain is built from TRBV7-2 and TRBJ2-7; the match to TRBD2 covers 14 bases. The V and J ends lost 4 bases and 6 bases, in that order; junction bases with no gene match: 8. Germline V gene sequence: CDR1 SGHTA, CDR2 FQGNSA. This CDR3 is 16 amino acids long. The CDR3 is CASSYTGTSGSVEQYF. For the CDR3, the DNA is TGTGCCAGCAGCTACACGGGGACTAGCGGGAGTGTCGAGCAGTACTTC.

This clonotype occurred many times. The chain has TRBV7-3 and TRBJ2-7, with D unresolved. V was shortened by 1 base and J by 2 bases, with 6 bases between the two germline ends. The CDR3 length is 13 residues. Germline CDR1 and CDR2: SGHTA and FQGTGA. CDR3 in DNA: TGTGCCAGCAGCTTAAGTCCGGCCTACGAGCAGTACTTC. Protein sequence: CASSLSPAYEQYF.

This clonotype was observed at least ten times. The chain couples TRBV3-1 to TRBJ1-6; D remains unclear. The CDR3 spans 12 residues. The V end was cut by 8 bases, the J end by 8 bases, with 10 bases between. From germline, CDR1 is LGHDT and CDR2 YNNKEL (reference sequence). The CDR3 is CASSSAYSPLHF. In nucleotides, the CDR3 is TGTGCCAGCTCAAGCGCATATTCACCCCTCCACTTT. Full variable domain (outside the CDR3, taken from reference TRBV3-1 and TRBJ1-6): DTAVSQTPKYLVTQMGNDKSIKCEQNLGHDTMYWYKQDSKKFLKIMFSYNNKELIINETVPNRFSPKSPDKAHLNLHINSLELGDSAVYFCASSSAYSPLHFGNGTRLTVT.

The chain has TRBV20-1 and TRBJ1-2; no clear D gene. Germline V gene lookup returns CDR1 DFQATT and CDR2 SNEGSKA (reference sequence). The V gene lost 6 bases and the J gene lost 3 bases, with 17 bases spanning the gap. The CDR3 totals 14 residues. CDR3 coding DNA: TGCAGTGCGATGAGCGGAGAGGTGGACTATGGCTACACCTTC. As protein: CSAMSGEVDYGYTF.

The chain uses TRBV24-1 and TRBJ1-6, with D maybe TRBD1 (6 bases). The germline CDR1 and CDR2 sequences are KGHDR and SFDVKD. The CDR3 length is 15 residues. Between the trimmed V and J ends, which lost 4 bases and 7 bases, there was a span of 13 bases. The CDR3 sequence is CATSEEGTRNSPLHF. As DNA, the CDR3 is TGTGCCACCAGTGAAGAAGGGACAAGAAATTCACCCCTCCACTTT.

This clonotype was detected ten times or more. The chain links TRBV20-1 to TRBJ2-5, with TRBD2 identical over 9 bases. This CDR3 has 15 amino acids. The germline CDR1 and CDR2 sequences are DFQATT and SNEGSKA (reference sequence). V dropped 3 bases and J dropped 4; count of bases not matched to a gene: 9. The CDR3 nucleotides are TGCAGTGCTAGTGGGGCGGGAGGGAGGCGAGAGACCCAGTACTTC. This codes for CSASGAGGRRETQYF.